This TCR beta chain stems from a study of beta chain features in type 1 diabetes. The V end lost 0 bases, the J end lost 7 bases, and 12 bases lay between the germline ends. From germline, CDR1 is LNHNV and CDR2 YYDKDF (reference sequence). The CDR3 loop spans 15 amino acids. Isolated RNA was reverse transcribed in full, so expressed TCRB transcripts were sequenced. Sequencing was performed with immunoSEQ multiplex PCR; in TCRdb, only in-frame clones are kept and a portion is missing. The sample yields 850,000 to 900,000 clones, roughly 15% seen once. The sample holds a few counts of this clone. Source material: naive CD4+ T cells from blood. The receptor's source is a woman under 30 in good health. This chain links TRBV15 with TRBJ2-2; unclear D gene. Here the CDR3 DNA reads TGTGCCACCAGCAGAGATCTGTCACACCTCGGGGAGCTGTTTTTT. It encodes CATSRDLSHLGELFF.